One and the same sample provided the 24 T cell receptor beta chains below, sequenced in a study of glioma-infiltrating T cells after dendritic cell vaccination. The repertoire was sequenced with immunoSEQ multiplex PCR; TCRdb's copy has only in-frame clones and lacks some. There are about 92,000 clones in the sample; approximately 90% occur only once, and 15% to 18% lies in the top ten. Sequenced material: blood, taken before dendritic cell vaccination. The receptor set was obtained from a human donor with glioblastoma.

The chain has TRBV6-4 and TRBJ2-3; 7 nucleotides agree with TRBD2. This CDR3 is 15 amino acids long. CDR1 MRHNA and CDR2 SNTAGT come from the germline V gene. V was clipped by 3 bases and J by 0 bases; unmatched bases: 3. CDR3 protein: CASSERGESTDTQYF. The CDR3 DNA reads as TGTGCCAGCAGTGAACGGGGGGAAAGCACAGATACGCAGTATTTT.

V and J are TRBV5-4 and TRBJ2-7; 12 nucleotides line up with TRBD2. CDR1 and CDR2 (germline): SGHNT, YYREEE (reference sequence). V gave up 3 bases and J gave up 3 bases; unmatched junction bases: 13. The CDR3 runs to 18 residues. The DNA of the CDR3 is TGTGCCAGCAGCTCGACTAGCGGGAGCCGAGCAAGAGGCTACGAGCAGTACTTC. This translates into CASSSTSGSRARGYEQYF.

V is TRBV5-1 and J is TRBJ2-3, with 7 bases lining up with TRBD1. Germline CDR1 and CDR2: SGHRS and YFSETQ. The CDR3 length is 14 residues. The junction had 5 bases not matched to a gene; V was cut back by 4 bases and J by 3 bases. CDR3 nucleotides: TGCGCCAGCAGCCAAACAGGGGTAACAGATACGCAGTATTTT. This codes for CASSQTGVTDTQYF.

V gene TRBV6-5 combines with J gene TRBJ2-3; 7 bases align to TRBD2. The germline V gene has CDR1 MNHEY and CDR2 SVGAGI. CDR3 size: 14 residues. V lost 6 bases, J lost 2 bases, and 5 bases stayed unmatched. The CDR3 region has the DNA TGTGCCAGCAGCCCGCTAGCGGACACAGATACGCAGTATTTT. It translates to CASSPLADTDTQYF.

This clone was seen more than once but under ten times. The chain is built from TRBV6-6 and TRBJ1-5, with a possible D match to TRBD1 (6 bases). The V and J ends lost 0 bases and 7 bases respectively, with 16 bases between them. This CDR3 contains 16 residues. CDR1 MNHNY and CDR2 SVGAGI come from the germline V gene (reference sequence). CDR3 nucleotide sequence: TGTGCCAGCAGTTACTCGCGGGGGCAATATGGCCAGCCCCAGCATTTT. This gives the protein CASSYSRGQYGQPQHF.

The J gene is TRBJ2-7, the V gene TRBV15; D possibly corresponds to TRBD2 (6 bases). This CDR3 contains 16 residues. Between the trimmed V and J ends, which lost 0 bases and 1 base, there was a span of 13 bases. Germline CDR1 reads LNHNV; CDR2 reads YYDKDF (reference sequence). For the CDR3, the DNA is TGTGCCACCAGCAGAGATGAGGAGACTAGGTCCTACGAGCAGTACTTC. It codes for CATSRDEETRSYEQYF. Together with reference TRBV15 and TRBJ2-7, the CDR3 gives the full variable domain: DAMVIQNPRYQVTQFGKPVTLSCSQTLNHNVMYWYQQKSSQAPKLLFHYYDKDFNNEADTPDNFQSRRPNTSFCFLDIRSPGLGDTAMYLCATSRDEETRSYEQYFGPGTRLTVT.

Many counts were recorded for this clone. The V gene is TRBV6-6, the J gene TRBJ1-5, with 9 bases fitting TRBD1. Germline V gives CDR1 MNHNY, CDR2 SVGAGI (reference sequence). The CDR3 has 16 residues. With V trimmed by 6 bases and J by 3 bases, 9 bases remained unmatched. The DNA for the CDR3 is TGTGCCAGCAGCAGTCCCGGGACAGGGTTCAATCAGCCCCAGCATTTT. Its translation: CASSSPGTGFNQPQHF.

The chain recombines TRBV19 with TRBJ2-7, with 9 bases lining up with TRBD1. The CDR3 sequence is 14 residues long. From germline, CDR1 is LNHDA and CDR2 SQIVND (reference sequence). After removal of 3 bases from V and 0 bases from J, the junction contained 0 bases not matched to a gene. CDR3 in amino acids: CASSMGQGSYEQYF. CDR3 nucleotides: TGTGCCAGTAGTATGGGACAGGGCTCCTACGAGCAGTACTTC. Full variable domain (remainder filled in from reference TRBV19 and TRBJ2-7): DGGITQSPKYLFRKEGQNVTLSCEQNLNHDAMYWYRQDPGQGLRLIYYSQIVNDFQKGDIAEGYSVSREKKESFPLTVTSAQKNPTAFYLCASSMGQGSYEQYFGPGTRLTVT.

The rearrangement uses TRBV5-4 and TRBJ2-5, with a weak D call TRBD1 (5 bases). The V gene lost 0 bases and the J gene lost 9 bases, with 27 bases spanning the gap. The CDR3 loop spans 18 amino acids. Germline CDR1 reads SGHNT; CDR2 reads YYREEE (reference sequence). Here the CDR3 DNA reads TGTGCCAGCAGCTTGGGGGCACCAATTGGGGCTGGTATAAGGGCCCAGTACTTC. This encodes CASSLGAPIGAGIRAQYF.

The rearrangement links TRBV6-5 to TRBJ2-1, with a possible D match to TRBD2 (6 bases). Germline CDR1 is MNHEY and CDR2 is SVGAGI. The V gene lost 2 bases and the J gene lost 7 bases, with 6 bases spanning the gap. The CDR3 runs to 12 residues. The CDR3 region is CASSYGGNEQFF. The CDR3 bases are TGTGCCAGCAGTTACGGGGGGAATGAGCAGTTCTTC.

The chain joins TRBV5-1 to TRBJ2-5, with D tentatively TRBD1 (5 bases). CDR3 size: 14 residues. Deletions cut 4 bases from V and 2 bases from J, with 12 bases between. Germline CDR1 reads SGHRS; CDR2 reads YFSETQ. The CDR3: CASSPQGPQETQYF. The CDR3 bases are TGCGCCAGCAGCCCCCAGGGCCCACAAGAGACCCAGTACTTC.

This chain uses TRBV6-6 with TRBJ1-1; a possible D gene is TRBD1 (6 bases). Germline values: CDR1 MNHNY, CDR2 SVGAGI (reference sequence). V lost 2 bases, J lost 5 bases, and 12 bases lay in between. The CDR3 is made up of 14 amino acids. The CDR3 region is CASSYAQGRTEAFF. The CDR3 nucleotides read TGTGCCAGCAGTTACGCGCAGGGGCGGACTGAAGCTTTCTTT.

The chain recombines TRBV27 with TRBJ1-2, with a tentative D call TRBD1 (5 bases). The CDR3 covers 14 residues. The germline V and J ends were trimmed by 4 bases and 6 bases, with 15 bases remaining between them. The germline CDR1 and CDR2 sequences are MNHEY and SMNVEV (reference sequence). The CDR3 loop is CASSSPEQDNGYTF. The CDR3 region has the DNA TGTGCCAGCAGTTCTCCGGAACAGGATAATGGCTACACCTTC.

This chain connects TRBV15 to TRBJ2-1, with 10 positions matching TRBD2. The germline gives CDR1 LNHNV, CDR2 YYDKDF (reference sequence). This CDR3 is built from 19 residues. V gave up 0 bases and J gave up 3 bases; unmatched junction bases: 11. CDR3 sequence: CATSRDLGLAGVFYNEQFF. CDR3 nucleotide sequence: TGTGCCACCAGCAGAGATCTCGGGCTAGCGGGGGTGTTCTACAATGAGCAGTTCTTC.

J is TRBJ2-7 and V is TRBV25-1; 7 bases line up with TRBD1. The CDR3 sequence is 14 residues long. V gave up 4 bases and J gave up 5 bases; unmatched junction bases: 8. Germline CDR1 is MGHDK and CDR2 is SYGVNS. CDR3 coding DNA: TGTGCCAGCAGTGTGAAGGGGGCGCGCAACGAGCAGTACTTC. Protein: CASSVKGARNEQYF.

This chain connects TRBV6-1 to TRBJ2-1; TRBD2 matches 12 bases. This CDR3 contains 16 residues. Germline V lookup: CDR1 MNHNS, CDR2 SASEGT. The J segment lost 6 bases and the V segment lost 2 bases, leaving 5 bases of the junction unmatched. The CDR3 coding sequence is TGTGCCAGCAGTGAATTTATGACTAGCGGGAGCAATGAGCAGTTCTTC. Translating gives CASSEFMTSGSNEQFF.

This clone was found a few times. The chain couples TRBV27 to TRBJ2-1; D not resolved. This CDR3 spans 13 amino acids. From germline, CDR1 is MNHEY and CDR2 SMNVEV (reference sequence). The ends were cut back, 2 bases at V and 4 bases at J, with 6 bases in the middle. The CDR3 DNA reads TGTGCCAGCAGTTTAAGAGGTTACAATGAGCAGTTCTTC. This codes for CASSLRGYNEQFF.

The V call is TRBV30, the J call TRBJ2-1; weak D call: TRBD2 (6 bases). Germline lookup yields CDR1 GTSNPN and CDR2 SVGIG (reference sequence). The CDR3 runs 12 residues. The CDR3 sequence: CAYSGNYNEQFF. CDR3 DNA sequence: TGTGCGTATAGCGGAAACTACAATGAGCAGTTCTTC. Combining the CDR3 with reference TRBV30 and TRBJ2-1 gives the whole variable domain SQTIHQWPATLVQPVGSPLSLECTVEGTSNPNLYWYRQAAGRGLQLLFYSVGIGQISSEVPQNLSASRPQDRQFILSSKKLLLSDSGFYLCAYSGNYNEQFFGPGTRLTVL.

The J gene is TRBJ1-4, the V gene TRBV10-2; 8 bases match TRBD1. In germline, CDR1 is WSHSY, CDR2 SAAADI. This CDR3 contains 14 residues. V trimming: 4 bases; J trimming: 4 bases; junction bases outside the gene matches: 2. CDR3 DNA: TGCGCCAGCAGTGTAACAGGGGGTAATGAAAAACTGTTTTTT. Translation gives CASSVTGGNEKLFF.

The chain has TRBV2 and TRBJ1-5, with no clear D. Germline V gene sequence: CDR1 SNHLY, CDR2 FYNNEI. V was trimmed by 10 bases and J by 0 bases, leaving 13 bases between them. The CDR3 length is 14 residues. This chain's CDR3 is CATSDYVSNQPQHF. CDR3 DNA: TGTGCCACCTCAGACTATGTTAGCAATCAGCCCCAGCATTTT.

Only a few counts were recorded for this clone. This chain links TRBV7-9 with TRBJ1-1; D gene unclear. Per the germline V gene, CDR1 is SEHNR and CDR2 is FQNEAQ (reference sequence). Trimming took off 4 bases at V and 1 base at J, with 10 bases between the two ends. The CDR3 sequence is 14 residues long. CDR3 coding DNA: TGTGCCAGCAGCTCGAATACAGCGAACACTGAAGCTTTCTTT. It translates to CASSSNTANTEAFF.

This chain uses TRBV6-1 with TRBJ1-1; 7 bases are a match to TRBD1. The germline V gene encodes CDR1 MNHNS and CDR2 SASEGT. V dropped 5 bases and J dropped 1; count of bases not matched to a gene: 4. The CDR3 is 14 amino acids. The CDR3 protein is CASSRYRGNTEAFF. The CDR3 DNA follows: TGTGCCAGCAGTAGATACAGGGGGAACACTGAAGCTTTCTTT.

The chain combines TRBV28 with TRBJ1-4; 9 positions match TRBD1. V dropped 6 bases and J dropped 8; count of bases not matched to a gene: 13. The CDR3 is made up of 16 amino acids. Looked up from germline, CDR1 is MDHEN and CDR2 is SYDVKM. CDR3 amino acids: CASSPPSGQGSEKLFF. The CDR3 DNA reads TGTGCCAGCAGCCCCCCCTCGGGACAGGGATCCGAAAAACTGTTTTTT. The entire variable domain, with the rest obtained from reference TRBV28 and TRBJ1-4, is as follows: DVKVTQSSRYLVKRTGEKVFLECVQDMDHENMFWYRQDPGLGLRLIYFSYDVKMKEKGDIPEGYSVSREKKERFSLILESASTNQTSMYLCASSPPSGQGSEKLFFGSGTQLSVL.

This clone was detected once. V usage is TRBV27 and J usage is TRBJ2-7, with 8 bases identical to TRBD2. This CDR3 spans 14 amino acids. Trimming at V came to 3 bases and at J to 5 bases, leaving 6 bases not matched to a gene. CDR1 is MNHEY, CDR2 SMNVEV, per germline (reference sequence). In nucleotides, the CDR3 is TGTGCCAGCAGTTTTTTAGCGGGACGGGACGAGCAGTACTTC. Amino acid sequence: CASSFLAGRDEQYF.